This TCR beta chain was identified during a study of shared clonotypes between healthy human individuals. This CDR3 comprises 15 residues. Germline values: CDR1 SGHTA, CDR2 FQGTGA. V was clipped by 5 bases and J by 0 bases, with 12 bases between them. Naive CD8 cells comprised CD45RO-negative, CCR7-positively selected cells, excluding terminally differentiated effector memory CD45RA+ cells. All participating donors were Caucasian adults from Nashville, Tennessee. TCRdb keeps only in-frame clones here, not all; method: immunoSEQ multiplex PCR. The sample records about 2.1 million clones, about 92% being singletons.

The rearrangement links TRBV7-3 to TRBJ2-3; D could derive from TRBD1 or TRBD2 (5 bases each). The sequence was collected from a man between 18 and 35 years old in good health. Some clones in this sample may be carry-over from other donors' samples. Sequencing was done on a sample of naive CD8+ T cells from PBMCs. The CDR3 region has the DNA TGTGCCAGCAGCCCGGGTGAGGGGAGCACAGATACGCAGTATTTT. It is translated as CASSPGEGSTDTQYF.